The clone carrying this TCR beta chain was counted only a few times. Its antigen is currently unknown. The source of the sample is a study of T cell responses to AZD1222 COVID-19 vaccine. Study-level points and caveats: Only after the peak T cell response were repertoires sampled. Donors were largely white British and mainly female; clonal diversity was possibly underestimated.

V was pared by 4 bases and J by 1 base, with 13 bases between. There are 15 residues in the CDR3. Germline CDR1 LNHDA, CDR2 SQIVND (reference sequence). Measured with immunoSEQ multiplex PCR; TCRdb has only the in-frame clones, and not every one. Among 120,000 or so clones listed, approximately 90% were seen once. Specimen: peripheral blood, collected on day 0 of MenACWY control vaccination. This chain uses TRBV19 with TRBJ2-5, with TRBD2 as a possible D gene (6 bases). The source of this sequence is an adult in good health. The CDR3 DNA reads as TGTGCCAGTAGTACTCTACTAGCCCGCCAAGAGACCCAGTACTTC. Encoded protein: CASSTLLARQETQYF.